A selection of T cell receptor beta chains follows, all from one sample in a study of cytomegalovirus exposure and HLA in healthy donors. Sequenced by immunoSEQ multiplex PCR; TCRdb stores in-frame clones only, minus some. The top ten clones hold more than 20% of a sample with around 85,000 clones, about 68% of them seen once. The sequencing input was PBMCs. The receptors stem from a young man in good health and CMV-seropositive. Both conserved end residues are part of each CDR3. D genes are given only for firm matches. Only some rows state a clone size, as once, few, many or a class for expanded clones.

j_call | clone_size | v_call | d_call | cdr3_aa | cdr3_nt
TRBJ2-7 | . | TRBV5-6 | TRBD2 | CASSLFGGRAGYEQYF | TGTGCCAGCAGCTTATTCGGGGGGAGGGCCGGGTACGAGCAGTACTTC
TRBJ2-2 | . | TRBV5-1 | TRBD1 | CASSLGQGPTNTGELFF | TGCGCCAGCAGCCTCGGACAGGGGCCGACGAACACCGGGGAGCTGTTTTTT
TRBJ2-7 | . | TRBV9 | . | CASSVGQGSEQYF | TGTGCCAGCAGCGTTGGGCAGGGTTCCGAGCAGTACTTC
TRBJ2-1 | . | TRBV29-1 | . | CSPPRNEQFF | TGCAGCCCCCCTAGGAATGAGCAGTTCTTC
TRBJ1-5 | once | TRBV6-1 | . | CAFGWGGNQPQHF | TGTGCCTTCGGATGGGGGGGCAATCAGCCCCAGCATTTT
TRBJ1-1 | . | TRBV5-1 | TRBD1 | CASSYNRGDTEAFF | TGCGCCAGCAGCTATAACAGGGGCGACACTGAAGCTTTCTTT
TRBJ2-2 | . | TRBV30 | . | CAWSIRTLNTGELFF | TGTGCCTGGAGTATTCGAACATTGAACACCGGGGAGCTGTTTTTT
TRBJ1-1 | once | TRBV29-1 | TRBD1 | CSVSAGGNTEAFF | TGCAGCGTTTCGGCAGGGGGGAACACTGAAGCTTTCTTT
TRBJ2-1 | . | TRBV7-9 | . | CASSLGHFYEQFF | TGTGCCAGCAGCTTAGGTCATTTTTATGAGCAGTTCTTC
TRBJ2-1 | . | TRBV7-3 | . | CASSFRDNEQFF | TGTGCCAGCAGCTTTAGAGACAATGAGCAGTTCTTC
TRBJ1-1 | . | TRBV5-5 | TRBD1 | CASSLGTGGMNTEAFF | TGTGCCAGCAGCTTGGGGACAGGGGGGATGAACACTGAAGCTTTCTTT
TRBJ1-1 | few | TRBV6-1 | TRBD1 | CASRSTRGSTEAFF | TGTGCCAGCAGGAGTACCAGGGGGAGCACTGAAGCTTTCTTT
TRBJ2-3 | . | TRBV6-1 | . | CASRERGQSTDTQYF | TGTGCCAGCAGGGAGAGAGGACAGAGCACAGATACGCAGTATTTT
TRBJ2-3 | . | TRBV28 | TRBD2 | CASTGLGAGGPADTQYF | TGTGCCAGCACCGGGCTGGGAGCGGGGGGGCCAGCAGATACGCAGTATTTT
TRBJ1-2 | . | TRBV5-4 | TRBD1 | CASSLLPGQGGFRYGYTF | TGTGCCAGCAGCCTATTACCGGGACAGGGGGGCTTCAGGTACGGCTACACCTTC
TRBJ1-1 | . | TRBV5-1 | . | CASSPDTQNTEAFF | TGCGCCAGCAGCCCGGACACTCAGAACACTGAAGCTTTCTTT
TRBJ2-3 | few | TRBV6-6 | TRBD1 | CASRWTGGTDTQYF | TGTGCCAGCAGGTGGACAGGGGGCACAGATACGCAGTATTTT
TRBJ1-2 | . | TRBV7-9 | TRBD1 | CASSHPGQDSGYTF | TGTGCCAGCAGCCACCCGGGACAGGATAGTGGCTACACCTTC
TRBJ1-4 | once | TRBV18 | . | CASSPGAEQLNEKLFF | TGTGCCAGCTCACCAGGAGCGGAGCAGCTTAATGAAAAACTGTTTTTT
TRBJ2-1 | few | TRBV2 | TRBD2 | CATGGGRNEQFF | TGTGCCACTGGGGGAGGGCGCAATGAGCAGTTCTTC
TRBJ1-3 | . | TRBV28 | . | CASRRGSYSGNTIYF | TGTGCCAGCAGGCGAGGGTCCTACTCTGGAAACACCATATATTTT
TRBJ2-7 | . | TRBV5-4 | . | CASSLEGVISYEQYF | TGTGCCAGCAGCTTGGAGGGGGTTATCTCCTACGAGCAGTACTTC
TRBJ1-1 | . | TRBV5-1 | . | CASSLGTVFTEAFF | TGCGCCAGCAGCTTGGGGACAGTCTTCACTGAAGCTTTCTTT
TRBJ2-7 | . | TRBV5-8 | TRBD1 | CASNGQASYEQYF | TGTGCCAGCAATGGACAGGCCTCCTACGAGCAGTACTTC
TRBJ2-2 | . | TRBV5-4 | . | CASSFWQGGELFF | TGTGCCAGCAGCTTTTGGCAGGGCGGGGAGCTGTTTTTT
TRBJ2-5 | . | TRBV19 | . | CASSQWTAQETQYF | TGTGCCAGTAGTCAGTGGACTGCTCAAGAGACCCAGTACTTC
TRBJ2-3 | . | TRBV5-6 | TRBD2 | CASSLPGLATDTQYF | TGTGCCAGCAGCCTACCGGGACTAGCCACCGATACGCAGTATTTT
TRBJ2-5 | . | TRBV27 | . | CASSPRQDLYQETQYF | TGTGCCAGCAGTCCCCGACAAGATCTGTACCAAGAGACCCAGTACTTC